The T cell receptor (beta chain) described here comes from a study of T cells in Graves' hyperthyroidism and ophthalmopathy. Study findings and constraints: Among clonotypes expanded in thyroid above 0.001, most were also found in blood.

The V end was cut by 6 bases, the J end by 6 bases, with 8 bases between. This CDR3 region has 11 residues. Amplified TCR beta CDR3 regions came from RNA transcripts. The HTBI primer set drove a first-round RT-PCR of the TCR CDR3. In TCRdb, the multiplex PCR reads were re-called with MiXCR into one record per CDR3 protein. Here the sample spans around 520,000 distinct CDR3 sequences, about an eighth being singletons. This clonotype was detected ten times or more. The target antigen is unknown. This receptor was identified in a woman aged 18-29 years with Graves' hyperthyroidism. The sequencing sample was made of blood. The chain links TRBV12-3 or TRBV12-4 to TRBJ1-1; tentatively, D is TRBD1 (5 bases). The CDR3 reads CASSWGAEAFF. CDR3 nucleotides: TGTGCCAGCAGCTGGGGGGCTGAAGCTTTCTTT.